This paragraph reports one T cell receptor (beta chain). Here immunoSEQ multiplex PCR was the method, and the copy in TCRdb shows in-frame clones only, minus some. This table holds approximately 200,000 clones, 89% found once. The data stem from a study of blood T cell repertoires in COVID-19. Study background: Donors in the United States, Italy and Spain gave samples during acute or convalescent COVID-19.

V shed 5 bases and J 9 bases; nucleotides not matched to a gene: 1. Germline lookup yields CDR1 SGHTA and CDR2 FQGNSA. The CDR3 has 13 residues. Sequenced material: PBMCs or T cells enriched from blood (not recorded which). The clonotype originates from a woman aged 40 to 49 with acute COVID-19. The V call is TRBV7-2, the J call TRBJ2-1; TRBD2 agrees at 13 bases. The CDR3 region has the DNA TGTGCCAGCAGCCGGACTAGCGGGAGTGAGCAGTTCTTC. Translated: CASSRTSGSEQFF.